The 26 T cell receptor beta chains in this list originate from one sample, sequenced in a study of blood T cell repertoires in COVID-19. Sequenced by immunoSEQ multiplex PCR; TCRdb stores in-frame clones only, minus some. Of approximately 270,000 clones in the sample, around nine tenths were seen once. Sequencing used peripheral blood. Every receptor here comes from a man aged 25-45 years with acute or convalescent COVID-19.

The V gene is TRBV18, the J gene TRBJ1-1; D is undetermined. Germline-derived CDR1 and CDR2 are KGHSH and LQKENI. This CDR3 contains 15 residues. V lost 3 bases and J lost 1, with 12 bases in between. CDR3 amino acids: CASSPRTGKNTEAFF. Here the CDR3 DNA reads TGTGCCAGCTCACCGCGGACGGGGAAGAACACTGAAGCTTTCTTT.

This clone was detected once. The CDR3 DNA reads TGTGCCAGCAGTGAAGAGGCGGGAGCGGTTGAGCAGTTCTTC. Amino acid sequence: CASSEEAGAVEQFF. The chain is built from TRBV2 and TRBJ2-1, with 7 positions matching TRBD2. This CDR3 spans 14 amino acids. The germline V gene has CDR1 SNHLY and CDR2 FYNNEI. V shed 1 base, J shed 9 bases, and the junction held 6 bases outside the gene matches.

This chain uses TRBV20-1 with TRBJ2-1; TRBD1 is a possible D gene (5 bases). The ends were cut back, 6 bases at V and 9 bases at J, with 12 bases in the middle. Per germline, CDR1 DFQATT and CDR2 SNEGSKA (reference sequence). The CDR3 is 11 amino acids. The CDR3 protein is CSAEKGIEQFF. The CDR3 DNA is TGCAGTGCGGAAAAGGGGATTGAGCAGTTCTTC.

This chain links TRBV30 with TRBJ1-3, with D possibly matching TRBD1 (5 bases). The CDR3 sequence is 15 residues long. The germline V gene encodes CDR1 GTSNPN and CDR2 SVGIG (reference sequence). The ends were cut back, 0 bases at V and 2 bases at J, with 11 bases in the middle. The CDR3 here is CAWSVGGLPGNTIYF. The CDR3 bases are TGTGCCTGGAGTGTCGGGGGACTCCCTGGAAACACCATATATTTT.

This clone was detected only once. The genes are TRBV19 and TRBJ2-4, with 11 bases that match TRBD1. The germline V gene has CDR1 LNHDA and CDR2 SQIVND (reference sequence). V dropped 1 base and J dropped 8; count of bases not matched to a gene: 10. There are 17 residues in the CDR3. The CDR3 loop is CASSIGGQGARRHIQYF. CDR3 sequence (DNA): TGTGCCAGTAGTATAGGAGGACAGGGGGCTCGACGGCACATTCAGTACTTC.

The chain couples TRBV9 to TRBJ2-5; 7 nucleotides match TRBD1. This CDR3 is 15 amino acids long. The V gene's germline CDR1 is SGDLS and CDR2 YYNGEE. The ends lost 0 bases at V and 4 bases at J; junction bases unmatched: 6. For the CDR3, the DNA is TGTGCCAGCAGCGTAGACAGGGGCACGGGAGAGACCCAGTACTTC. Translating gives CASSVDRGTGETQYF.

This rearrangement joins TRBV29-1 to TRBJ2-5, with 9 bases aligning to TRBD1. The CDR3 runs 14 residues. Germline CDR1 and CDR2: SQVTM and ANQGSEA. The junction had 8 bases not matched to a gene; V was cut back by 4 bases and J by 5 bases. This chain's CDR3 is CSVVKLDRGETQYF. The CDR3 bases are TGCAGCGTTGTTAAGCTGGACAGGGGTGAGACCCAGTACTTC. The complete variable domain, with remaining parts taken from reference TRBV29-1 and TRBJ2-5, reads SAVISQKPSRDICQRGTSLTIQCQVDSQVTMMFWYRQQPGQSLTLIATANQGSEATYESGFVIDKFPISRPNLTFSTLTVSNMSPEDSSIYLCSVVKLDRGETQYFGPGTRLLVL.

This chain uses TRBV9 with TRBJ2-6; tentatively, D is TRBD1 (5 bases). Trimming removed 0 bases from V and 0 bases from J, with 16 bases in between. The CDR3 extends over 19 amino acids. Looked up from germline, CDR1 is SGDLS and CDR2 is YYNGEE. The CDR3 spells CASSVGRVETHSGANVLTF. In DNA form, the CDR3 reads TGTGCCAGCAGCGTAGGCAGGGTAGAGACCCACTCTGGGGCCAACGTCCTGACTTTC.

V is TRBV5-1 and J is TRBJ2-7; TRBD1 agrees at 8 bases. V lost 0 bases and J lost 4; bases outside the gene matches: 3. The germline gives CDR1 SGHRS, CDR2 YFSETQ. CDR3 length: 14 amino acids. This chain's CDR3 is CASSLGDRGYEQYF. CDR3 DNA: TGCGCCAGCAGCTTGGGAGACAGGGGTTACGAGCAGTACTTC.

J is TRBJ2-6 and V is TRBV11-2; weak D call: TRBD1 (5 bases). CDR1 and CDR2 from the germline V gene are SGHAT and FQNNGV. The V and J ends lost 6 bases and 0 bases respectively, with 18 bases between them. The CDR3 spans 18 residues. The CDR3 region has the DNA TGTGCCAGCAGGATGAGGTTGGACACAAACTCTGGGGCCAACGTCCTGACTTTC. Residues: CASRMRLDTNSGANVLTF. The variable domain in full, completed from reference TRBV11-2 and TRBJ2-6, reads EAGVAQSPRYKIIEKRQSVAFWCNPISGHATLYWYQQILGQGPKLLIQFQNNGVVDDSQLPKDRFSAERLKGVDSTLKIQPAKLEDSAVYLCASRMRLDTNSGANVLTFGAGSRLTVL.

The table lists this clone with a count of one. The V and J genes are TRBV7-3 and TRBJ1-1, with D tentatively TRBD1 (6 bases). The CDR3 covers 14 residues. Looked up from germline, CDR1 is SGHTA and CDR2 is FQGTGA. The germline V and J ends were trimmed by 5 bases and 1 base, with 11 bases remaining between them. CDR3 amino acids: CASSATGRNTEAFF. CDR3 DNA: TGTGCCAGCAGCGCCACAGGGAGGAACACTGAAGCTTTCTTT.

The rearrangement uses TRBV5-1 and TRBJ1-5, with D possibly matching TRBD1 (5 bases). The V end lost 7 bases, the J end lost 3 bases, and 11 bases lay between the germline ends. The CDR3 extends over 13 amino acids. Per the germline V gene, CDR1 is SGHRS and CDR2 is YFSETQ. The DNA for the CDR3 is TGCGCCAGCCGGAGGGGAGACAATCAGCCCCAGCATTTT. Its translation: CASRRGDNQPQHF.

The genes are TRBV28 and TRBJ1-3; 9 positions match TRBD1. The CDR3 spans 15 residues. Germline trimming cut 4 bases from V and 3 bases from J; bases unmatched to any gene: 4. Germline assignment: CDR1 MDHEN and CDR2 SYDVKM. This chain's CDR3 is CASSSQGAGGNTIYF. The DNA of the CDR3 is TGTGCCAGCAGTTCACAGGGGGCAGGTGGAAACACCATATATTTT.

V is TRBV6-1 and J is TRBJ1-5, with 8 bases fitting TRBD1. J gave up 5 bases and V 6 bases, and 3 bases lay outside the gene matches. There are 13 residues in the CDR3. Germline V gene lookup returns CDR1 MNHNS and CDR2 SASEGT. CDR3 nucleotides: TGTGCCAGCAGCACAGGGGGTCATCAGCCCCAGCATTTT. Residues: CASSTGGHQPQHF.

This sequence joins TRBV4-1 and TRBJ1-1; D is ambiguous. V gave up 7 bases and J gave up 4 bases, with 19 bases separating them. This CDR3 has 15 residues. CDR1 and CDR2 from the germline V gene are MGHRA and YSYEKL. The CDR3 region has the DNA TGCGCCAGCATCCCGGGGTGGGGTTCGGTCACTGAAGCTTTCTTT. Encoded protein: CASIPGWGSVTEAFF.

V is TRBV15 and J is TRBJ2-7, with a possible D match to TRBD1 (6 bases). This CDR3 spans 15 amino acids. Germline assignment: CDR1 LNHNV and CDR2 YYDKDF (reference sequence). V was trimmed by 4 bases and J by 3 bases, leaving 16 bases between them. CDR3 amino acids: CATSIEQGRFYEQYF. CDR3 DNA sequence: TGTGCCACCAGCATAGAACAGGGTCGGTTCTACGAGCAGTACTTC.

The chain recombines TRBV28 with TRBJ2-7; 9 nucleotides match TRBD1. With V trimmed by 6 bases and J by 2 bases, 5 bases remained unmatched. This CDR3 is built from 14 residues. Germline-derived CDR1 and CDR2 are MDHEN and SYDVKM. The CDR3 loop reads CASRLQGATYEQYF. The CDR3 bases are TGTGCCAGCAGGCTACAGGGGGCCACCTACGAGCAGTACTTC.

This chain joins TRBV9 and TRBJ2-1, with 8 bases aligning to TRBD2. Trimming cost V 6 bases and J 7 bases; bases outside gene matches: 12. Looked up from germline, CDR1 is SGDLS and CDR2 is YYNGEE. The CDR3 loop spans 15 amino acids. CDR3 loop: CASNPRGLEMNEQFF. The CDR3, as DNA: TGTGCCAGCAATCCGAGGGGACTAGAAATGAATGAGCAGTTCTTC.

The V call is TRBV30, the J call TRBJ2-7; the D gene is possibly TRBD2 (6 bases). The CDR3 has 14 residues. V lost 6 bases and J lost 5, with 20 bases in between. Germline-derived CDR1 and CDR2 are GTSNPN and SVGIG (reference sequence). CDR3 residues: CACGVLWRDHEQYF. The CDR3 DNA reads TGTGCCTGTGGCGTACTATGGAGGGATCACGAGCAGTACTTC.

This clone was counted only a few times. A much larger clone differs from this one at a single base, so this may be a read error. This specimen includes other DNA sequences encoding the same CDR3. V usage is TRBV12-3 or TRBV12-4 and J usage is TRBJ1-2; 7 bases match TRBD1. The trim removed 1 base at V and 4 bases at J, leaving 0 bases unmatched. CDR3 length: 13 amino acids. CDR3 DNA: TGTGCCAGCAGTTTAGGACAGGGCTATGGCTACACCTTC. Its translation is CASSLGQGYGYTF.

The chain combines TRBV27 with TRBJ2-7; perhaps TRBD1 as D (5 bases). The germline V gene encodes CDR1 MNHEY and CDR2 SMNVEV (reference sequence). CDR3 size: 13 residues. Trimming pared 3 bases from V and 5 bases from J, leaving 11 bases between. CDR3 amino acids: CASSFTGGDEQYF. The CDR3 DNA reads as TGTGCCAGCAGTTTTACAGGCGGCGACGAGCAGTACTTC.

The rearrangement uses TRBV5-4 and TRBJ1-4, with TRBD1 matching over 7 bases. CDR1 and CDR2 (germline): SGHNT, YYREEE (reference sequence). This CDR3 is built from 15 residues. The V gene end was trimmed by 4 bases and the J gene end by 4 bases; junction bases not matched to a gene: 7. CDR3 bases: TGTGCCAGCAGCAGATACAGGGGTTATAATGAAAAACTGTTTTTT. Translated, it gives CASSRYRGYNEKLFF.

This sequence joins TRBV28 and TRBJ2-1, with TRBD2 as a possible D gene (7 bases). This CDR3 has 14 amino acids. Trimming took off 3 bases at V and 7 bases at J, with 13 bases between the two ends. CDR1 and CDR2 (germline): MDHEN, SYDVKM. CDR3 in DNA: TGTGCCAGCAGTTTTTTGGGGGGGGCGAATGAGCAGTTCTTC. Its protein is CASSFLGGANEQFF.

The chain is built from TRBV9 and TRBJ2-1, with TRBD1 as a possible D gene (5 bases). This CDR3 is 16 amino acids long. Germline V gene data show CDR1 as SGDLS and CDR2 as YYNGEE. Trimming cost V 4 bases and J 4 bases, with 18 bases left between them. DNA for the CDR3: TGTGCCAGCAGCTCCTATGGGGCTACCCTATACAATGAGCAGTTCTTC. Translation gives CASSSYGATLYNEQFF. Based on the CDR3 plus reference TRBV9 and TRBJ2-1, the full variable domain is DSGVTQTPKHLITATGQRVTLRCSPRSGDLSVYWYQQSLDQGLQFLIQYYNGEERAKGNILERFSAQQFPDLHSELNLSSLELGDSALYFCASSSYGATLYNEQFFGPGTRLTVL.

The CDR3 region has the DNA TGTGCCAGCAGCCAAGAGAGGGCAAAACAGTACTTC. This encodes CASSQERAKQYF. The chain uses TRBV3-1 (or the pseudogene TRBV3-2) and TRBJ2-7, with TRBD2 as a possible D gene (5 bases). CDR1 LGHDT and CDR2 YNNKEL come from the germline V gene (reference sequence). V lost 0 bases to trimming and J lost 10 bases, with 10 bases between them. The CDR3 loop spans 12 amino acids.

This clone was seen only once. The V and J genes are TRBV14 and TRBJ2-1; 15 bases fit TRBD2. CDR3 length: 20 residues. Trimming at V came to 2 bases and at J to 7 bases, leaving 15 bases not matched to a gene. In germline, CDR1 is SGHDN, CDR2 FVKESK. CDR3 DNA sequence: TGTGCCAGCAGCCAATGTGGGACTAGCGGGGGGCCCCTGCGATGTAATGAGCAGTTCTTC. This gives the protein CASSQCGTSGGPLRCNEQFF.